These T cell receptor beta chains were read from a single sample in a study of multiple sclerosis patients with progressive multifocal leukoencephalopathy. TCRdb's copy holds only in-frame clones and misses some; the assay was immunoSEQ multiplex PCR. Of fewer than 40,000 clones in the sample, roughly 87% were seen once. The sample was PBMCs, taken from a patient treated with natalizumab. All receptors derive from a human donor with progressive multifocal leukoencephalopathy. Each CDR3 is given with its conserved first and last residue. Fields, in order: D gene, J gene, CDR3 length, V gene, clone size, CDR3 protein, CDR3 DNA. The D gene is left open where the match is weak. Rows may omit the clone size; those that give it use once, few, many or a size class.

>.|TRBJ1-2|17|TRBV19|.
CASSILQGDAGNYGYTF
TGTGCCAGTAGTATCTTACAGGGCGACGCGGGGAACTATGGCTACACCTTC
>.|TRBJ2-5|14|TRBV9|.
CASGPTEWLGTQYF
TGTGCCAGCGGCCCGACCGAGTGGTTAGGAACCCAGTACTTC
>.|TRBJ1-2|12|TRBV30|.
CAWSQGSYGYTF
TGTGCCTGGAGCCAGGGGAGTTATGGCTACACCTTC
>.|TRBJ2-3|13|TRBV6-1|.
CASNEQSTDTQYF
TGTGCCAGCAATGAGCAAAGCACAGATACGCAGTATTTT
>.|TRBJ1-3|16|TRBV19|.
CASSIDGGTPGNTIYF
TGTGCCAGTAGTATAGATGGCGGAACTCCTGGAAACACCATATATTTT
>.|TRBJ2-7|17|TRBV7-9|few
CASSLRGAPGGRYEQYF
TGTGCCAGCAGCTTAAGAGGAGCCCCGGGGGGCCGTTACGAGCAGTACTTC
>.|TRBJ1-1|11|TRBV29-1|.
CSARATTEAFF
TGCAGCGCCCGAGCTACCACTGAAGCTTTCTTT
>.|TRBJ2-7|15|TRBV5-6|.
CASSFVTGEPYEQYF
TGTGCCAGCAGCTTCGTCACGGGGGAGCCCTACGAGCAGTACTTC
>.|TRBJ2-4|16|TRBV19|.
CASSIQPAALKNIQYF
TGTGCCAGTAGTATACAGCCAGCAGCTCTGAAAAACATTCAGTACTTC
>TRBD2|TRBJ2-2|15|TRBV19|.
CASSIGTSWTGELFF
TGTGCCAGTAGTATCGGGACTAGTTGGACCGGGGAGCTGTTTTTT
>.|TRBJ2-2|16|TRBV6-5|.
CASSYSAGAYTGELFF
TGTGCCAGCAGTTACTCCGCGGGGGCCTACACCGGGGAGCTGTTTTTT